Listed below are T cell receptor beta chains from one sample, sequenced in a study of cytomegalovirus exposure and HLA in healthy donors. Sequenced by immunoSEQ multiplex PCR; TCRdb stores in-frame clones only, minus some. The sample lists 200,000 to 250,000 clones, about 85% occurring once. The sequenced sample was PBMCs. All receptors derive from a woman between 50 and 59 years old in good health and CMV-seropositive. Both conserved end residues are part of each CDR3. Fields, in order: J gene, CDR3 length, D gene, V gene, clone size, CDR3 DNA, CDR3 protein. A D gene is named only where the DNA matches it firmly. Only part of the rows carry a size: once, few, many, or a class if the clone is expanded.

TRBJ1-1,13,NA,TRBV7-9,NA,TGTGCCAGCAGCTACGGGGGGTTTACTGAAGCTTTCTTT,CASSYGGFTEAFF
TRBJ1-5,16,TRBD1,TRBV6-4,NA,TGTGCCAGCACCAACTACCTGGGACAGGGGAATCAGCCCCAGCATTTT,CASTNYLGQGNQPQHF
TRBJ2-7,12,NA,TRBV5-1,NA,TGCGCCAGCCGCGCAGGCCCCTACGAGCAGTACTTC,CASRAGPYEQYF
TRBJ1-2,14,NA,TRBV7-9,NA,TGTGCCAGCAGCTCCCGGGTTTTAAACTATGGCTACACCTTC,CASSSRVLNYGYTF
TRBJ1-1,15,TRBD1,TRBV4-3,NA,TGCGCCAGCAGCCAAGAGAGACAGGGGTACACTGAAGCTTTCTTT,CASSQERQGYTEAFF
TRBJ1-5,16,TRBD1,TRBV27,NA,TGTGCCAGCAGTTTATCGGGACAGGGGAGCAATCAGCCCCAGCATTTT,CASSLSGQGSNQPQHF
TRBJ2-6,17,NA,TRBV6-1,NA,TGTGCCAGCAGTGAAGAGGTGGGAGGCTCTGGGGCCAACGTCCTGACTTTC,CASSEEVGGSGANVLTF
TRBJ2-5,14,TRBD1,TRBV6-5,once,TGTGCCAGCAGACGTGGACAGGTTCAAGAGACCCAGTACTTC,CASRRGQVQETQYF
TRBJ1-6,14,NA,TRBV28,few,TGTGCCAGCACCCCGTCAGGGGATAATTCACCCCTCCACTTT,CASTPSGDNSPLHF
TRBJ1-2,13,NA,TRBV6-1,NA,TGTGCCAGCAGTGAAACACCCAACTATGGCTACACCTTC,CASSETPNYGYTF
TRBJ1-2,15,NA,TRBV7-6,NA,TGTGCCAGCAGCCGCGACATACTTTCGTCCTATGGCTACACCTTC,CASSRDILSSYGYTF
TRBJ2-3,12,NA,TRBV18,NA,TGTGCCAGCTCACTGGGACTTGCGGGCAAGTATTTT,CASSLGLAGKYF
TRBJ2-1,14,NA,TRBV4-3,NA,TGCGCCAGCAGCCAACGTGGCAGTATCAATGAGCAGTTCTTC,CASSQRGSINEQFF
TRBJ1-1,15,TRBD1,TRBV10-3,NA,TGTGCCGCCGGAACGGGACAGGGTGGAAACACTGAAGCTTTCTTT,CAAGTGQGGNTEAFF
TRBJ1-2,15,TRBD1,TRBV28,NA,TGTGCCAGCGGCGACAGGGGCACTGGGGGGTATGGCTACACCTTC,CASGDRGTGGYGYTF
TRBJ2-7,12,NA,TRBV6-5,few,TGTGCCAGCAGTCGGCGACAAGGCGAGCAGTACTTC,CASSRRQGEQYF
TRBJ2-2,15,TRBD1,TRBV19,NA,TGTGCCAGTAAGCCGGACAGGGCGGGCACCGGGGAGCTGTTTTTT,CASKPDRAGTGELFF
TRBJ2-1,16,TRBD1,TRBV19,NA,TGTGCCAGTAGTATAAGTCAGGGGGAAGCCTACAATGAGCAGTTCTTC,CASSISQGEAYNEQFF
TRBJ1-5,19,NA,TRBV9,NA,TGTGCCAGCAGCGTAAGAGGATCGAAGGGGGTTTATAGCAATCAGCCCCAGCATTTT,CASSVRGSKGVYSNQPQHF
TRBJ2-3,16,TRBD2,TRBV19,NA,TGTGCCAGTAGGGCCCTAGCGGGGGGCAGTACAGATACGCAGTATTTT,CASRALAGGSTDTQYF
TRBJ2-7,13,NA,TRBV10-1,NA,TGCGCCAGCATGGAAGGGGGATCCTACGAGCAGTACTTC,CASMEGGSYEQYF
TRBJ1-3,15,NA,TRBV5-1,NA,TGCGCCAGCAGCTTGGGGCAGTCGGGAAGAAACACCATATATTTT,CASSLGQSGRNTIYF
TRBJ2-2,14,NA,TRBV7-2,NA,TGTGCCAGCAGCTCGCCGGGGTTGACCGGGGAGCTGTTTTTT,CASSSPGLTGELFF
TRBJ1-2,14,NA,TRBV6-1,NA,TGTGCCAGCGGATGGAACTCAGGGGCTGGGGGCTACACCTTC,CASGWNSGAGGYTF
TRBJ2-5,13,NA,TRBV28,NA,TGTGCCAGCTCCCCCCCAGGTCTGGAGACCCAGTACTTC,CASSPPGLETQYF